This entry lists 32 T cell receptor beta chains sequenced from one sample in a study of early T cells in non-severe SARS-CoV-2 infection. TCRdb fed the 5' RACE reads into MiXCR, producing one record per CDR3 protein. The data show some 80,000 distinct CDR3 sequences, with approximately 12% seen just once and roughly 3.2% held by the top ten. Material for sequencing was whole blood. The receptor set was obtained from an adult who was a healthcare worker with PCR-confirmed SARS-CoV-2 infection or an uninfected control (not recorded which).

The V gene is TRBV20-1, the J gene TRBJ1-2; D might be TRBD1 (5 bases). Looked up from germline, CDR1 is DFQATT and CDR2 is SNEGSKA (reference sequence). This CDR3 comprises 12 residues. Trimming took 6 bases from V and 8 from J, leaving 16 bases between them. The CDR3 protein is CSAGDVIRGYTF. CDR3 DNA: TGCAGTGCCGGGGACGTAATTAGGGGCTACACCTTC.

The rearrangement links TRBV6-6 to TRBJ2-5, with a tentative D call TRBD1 (6 bases). CDR1 MNHNY and CDR2 SVGAGI come from the germline V gene (reference sequence). This CDR3 is built from 14 residues. V was trimmed by 6 bases and J by 0 bases, leaving 11 bases between them. The CDR3 reads CASRMDSYQETQYF. The CDR3 region has the DNA TGTGCCAGCAGGATGGACAGTTACCAAGAGACCCAGTACTTC.

This clonotype appeared many times. The chain links TRBV3-1 to TRBJ2-5; 9 bases are a match to TRBD1. CDR1 is LGHDT and CDR2 is YNNKEL in the germline V gene (reference sequence). J was trimmed by 3 bases and V by 8 bases; bases with no gene match: 4. The CDR3 loop spans 13 amino acids. CDR3 loop: CASSRQGEETQYF. As DNA, the CDR3 is TGTGCCAGCTCACGACAGGGGGAAGAGACCCAGTACTTC.

In its sample, this clonotype was seen a few times. The chain joins TRBV7-6 to TRBJ2-2; 10 nucleotides line up with TRBD2. Per germline, CDR1 SGHVS and CDR2 FNYEAQ. This CDR3 has 19 residues. V lost 2 bases and J lost 6; bases outside the gene matches: 15. CDR3 in amino acids: CASSLLAPLAGEGSGELFF. Written as DNA, the CDR3 is TGTGCCAGCAGCTTATTAGCCCCTCTAGCGGGAGAAGGCTCCGGGGAGCTGTTTTTT. The variable domain in full, with the rest retrieved from reference TRBV7-6 and TRBJ2-2, is GAGVSQSPRYKVTKRGQDVALRCDPISGHVSLYWYRQALGQGPEFLTYFNYEAQQDKSGLPNDRFSAERPEGSISTLTIQRTEQRDSAMYRCASSLLAPLAGEGSGELFFGEGSRLTVL.

This clonotype was seen only a few times. V usage is TRBV21-1 and J usage is TRBJ2-3. TRBV21-1 is a listed pseudogene. The length of the CDR3 is 12 residues. The CDR3 here is CASSKFGDTQYF. The CDR3 DNA follows: TGTGCCAGCAGCAAATTCGGAGATACGCAGTATTTT.

This clonotype was seen a few times. The chain couples TRBV5-6 to TRBJ2-5; D unclear. The CDR3 length is 13 residues. CDR1 SGHDT and CDR2 YYEEEE come from the germline V gene. V was pared by 0 bases and J by 3 bases, with 6 bases between. CDR3: CASSLVTEETQYF. DNA of the CDR3: TGTGCCAGCAGCTTGGTGACTGAAGAGACCCAGTACTTC.

This clonotype was recorded many times. The chain uses TRBV11-2 and TRBJ1-1; TRBD1 is a possible D gene (5 bases). Germline values: CDR1 SGHAT, CDR2 FQNNGV. This CDR3 region has 16 residues. V lost 8 bases, J lost 5 bases, and 24 bases lay in between. In nucleotides, the CDR3 is TGTGCCAGCTCGTCCGGCCTCACTCGGGACCGGACTGAAGCTTTCTTT. Translated, it gives CASSSGLTRDRTEAFF.

The gene calls are TRBV5-1 and TRBJ2-1, with 7 bases aligning to TRBD1. Per germline, CDR1 SGHRS and CDR2 YFSETQ. J was trimmed by 0 bases and V by 4 bases; bases with no gene match: 7. There are 16 residues in the CDR3. The CDR3, as DNA: TGCGCCAGCAGCGTTTTGGGACAGAGCTCCTACAATGAGCAGTTCTTC. Its protein is CASSVLGQSSYNEQFF.

The chain combines TRBV12-3 or TRBV12-4 with TRBJ1-1; D is unclear. The V end was cut by 6 bases, the J end by 4 bases, with 6 bases between. The CDR3 has 11 amino acids. The CDR3 region has the DNA TGTGCCAGCAGCGACCGCACTGAAGCTTTCTTT. Encoded protein: CASSDRTEAFF.

This clonotype appeared a few times. The chain employs TRBV7-3 and TRBJ2-3; maybe TRBD1 (6 bases). Trimming took 5 bases from V and 0 from J, leaving 18 bases between them. The CDR3 sequence is 17 residues long. Germline loops: CDR1 SGHTA, CDR2 FQGTGA. CDR3 amino acids: CASSPNPTGMSTDTQYF. CDR3 DNA: TGTGCCAGCAGCCCCAACCCAACAGGGATGAGCACAGATACGCAGTATTTT.

This clonotype was found many times. The CDR3 DNA reads TGTGCCAGCTCACCACTGGGCAGGGAGCTCTACGAGCAGTACTTC. Protein: CASSPLGRELYEQYF. The rearrangement joins TRBV18 to TRBJ2-7; D is tentatively TRBD1 or TRBD2 (5 bases each). The CDR3 is 15 amino acids. The V and J ends lost 1 base and 3 bases respectively, with 13 bases between them. Germline V CDR1 and CDR2: KGHSH, LQKENI.

The table lists this clonotype with many counts. The chain couples TRBV7-3 to TRBJ1-1, with a tentative D call TRBD1 (6 bases). The CDR3 runs to 13 residues. Germline assignment: CDR1 SGHTA and CDR2 FQGTGA. Deletions cut 4 bases from V and 4 bases from J, with 10 bases between. Here the CDR3 reads CASSSTGRTEAFF. CDR3 coding DNA: TGTGCCAGCAGCTCAACAGGGCGCACTGAAGCTTTCTTT.

J is TRBJ2-1 and V is TRBV29-1, with D possibly matching TRBD1 (6 bases). V was cut by 3 bases and J by 15 bases, with 12 bases left in between. The germline CDR1 and CDR2 sequences are SQVTM and ANQGSEA. CDR3 length equals 10 residues. CDR3 in amino acids: CSVEGQAAFF. The CDR3 DNA is TGCAGCGTTGAGGGACAAGCGGCGTTCTTC.

This sequence joins TRBV28 and TRBJ2-7, with no clear D. The CDR3 sequence is 11 residues long. Germline V gene lookup returns CDR1 MDHEN and CDR2 SYDVKM. V was trimmed by 6 bases and J by 6 bases, leaving 9 bases between them. Here the CDR3 reads CASRAGSEQYF. The DNA for the CDR3 is TGTGCCAGCAGGGCCGGATCCGAGCAGTACTTC.

V gene TRBV29-1 combines with J gene TRBJ2-1, with D unresolved. The germline V and J ends were trimmed by 3 bases and 0 bases, with 9 bases remaining between them. The CDR3 covers 14 residues. The germline V gene encodes CDR1 SQVTM and CDR2 ANQGSEA. Written as DNA, the CDR3 is TGCAGCGTTGATAGTAGGAGCTCCTACAATGAGCAGTTCTTC. This encodes CSVDSRSSYNEQFF.

Many counts were recorded for this clonotype. The chain couples TRBV7-8 to TRBJ2-7; TRBD2 matches 11 bases. The CDR3 consists of 15 residues. CDR1 and CDR2 (germline): SGHVS, FQNEAQ. V gave up 1 base and J gave up 2 bases; unmatched junction bases: 1. CDR3 coding DNA: TGTGCCAGCAGCTTAGATAGCGGGAGGGCCTACGAGCAGTACTTC. Translated: CASSLDSGRAYEQYF.

This rearrangement joins TRBV27 to TRBJ2-7; 8 bases map to TRBD1. V gave up 7 bases and J gave up 1 base; unmatched junction bases: 3. This CDR3 has 13 amino acids. The germline gives CDR1 MNHEY, CDR2 SMNVEV (reference sequence). Written as DNA, the CDR3 is TGTGCCAGCACCCGGACAGGGTCCTACGAGCAGTACTTC. Amino acids: CASTRTGSYEQYF.

The chain is built from TRBV16 and TRBJ2-7, with unresolved D. The germline gives CDR1 KGHSY, CDR2 FQNENV. Trimming took 6 bases from V and 3 from J, leaving 15 bases between them. The CDR3 totals 14 residues. The CDR3 DNA follows: TGTGCCAGCAGTCCCAACCGGGTCGACTACGAGCAGTACTTC. Protein: CASSPNRVDYEQYF.

The V call is TRBV7-9, the J call TRBJ1-4; possible D gene TRBD1, 5 bases. Trimming removed 4 bases at V and 11 bases at J, with 17 bases between. CDR1 and CDR2 (germline): SEHNR, FQNEAQ (reference sequence). The CDR3 contains 14 residues. CDR3 protein: CASSSVGGRGKLFF. CDR3 coding DNA: TGTGCCAGCAGCTCGGTCGGGGGACGGGGGAAACTGTTTTTT.

This clonotype was detected only a few times. For the CDR3, the DNA is TGTGCCAGCAGTCCCTATTCGGGAGACTATGGCTACACCTTC. It yields the protein CASSPYSGDYGYTF. This chain uses TRBV12-3 or TRBV12-4 with TRBJ1-2; D not resolved. The CDR3 spans 14 residues. V lost 5 bases and J lost 3, with 13 bases in between.

This clonotype was seen only a few times. The chain links TRBV12-3 or TRBV12-4 to TRBJ1-6, with D maybe TRBD1 (5 bases). Trimming left V 3 bases short and J 8 bases short, with 14 bases between. The CDR3 sequence is 15 residues long. The CDR3 loop is CASSFWTPQDSPLHF. The CDR3 DNA reads TGTGCCAGCAGTTTTTGGACGCCACAGGATTCACCCCTCCACTTT.

The rearrangement joins TRBV9 to TRBJ1-6; possibly TRBD1 for D (6 bases). The CDR3 is made up of 16 amino acids. Germline loops: CDR1 SGDLS, CDR2 YYNGEE. V was shortened by 3 bases and J by 6 bases, with 16 bases between the two germline ends. The CDR3 reads CASSAFTGTPNSPLHF. CDR3 nucleotides: TGTGCCAGCAGCGCCTTTACCGGGACACCTAATTCACCCCTCCACTTT.

This clonotype appeared many times. The chain couples TRBV14 to TRBJ1-5, with 9 bases matching TRBD1. The germline gives CDR1 SGHDN, CDR2 FVKESK. J was trimmed by 6 bases and V by 7 bases; bases with no gene match: 4. This CDR3 has 13 residues. CDR3: CASNRGQGQPQHF. The CDR3 region has the DNA TGTGCCAGCAACAGGGGACAGGGTCAGCCCCAGCATTTT.

Many counts were recorded for this clonotype. The rearrangement joins TRBV29-1 to TRBJ1-5; TRBD1 matches at 7 bases. The J segment lost 11 bases and the V segment lost 4 bases, leaving 14 bases of the junction unmatched. Germline assignment: CDR1 SQVTM and CDR2 ANQGSEA. This CDR3 contains 14 residues. Here the CDR3 DNA reads TGCAGCGTTGTAACAGGTGTCCCTCAGGGGGCCCAGCATTTT. This codes for CSVVTGVPQGAQHF.

This clonotype was counted a few times. This chain connects TRBV12-3 or TRBV12-4 to TRBJ2-2, with unresolved D. CDR3 size: 12 residues. Between the trimmed V and J ends, which lost 6 bases and 7 bases, there was a span of 9 bases. The CDR3 here is CASSPVYGELFF. CDR3 nucleotide sequence: TGTGCCAGCAGCCCCGTCTACGGGGAGCTGTTTTTT.

This chain links TRBV12-3 or TRBV12-4 with TRBJ2-1; no clear D. CDR3 length equals 13 residues. With 6 bases removed from V and 9 bases from J, the gap between germline ends came to 15 bases. The CDR3 reads CASSLIEGIEQFF. DNA of the CDR3: TGTGCCAGCAGCCTGATTGAAGGCATTGAGCAGTTCTTC.

As regards this clonotype: This may stem from a read error, because a much larger clone lies one nucleotide away. V is TRBV11-1 and J is TRBJ2-3; the D gene is possibly TRBD2 (5 bases). Trimming stripped 2 bases from V and 0 bases from J, with 12 bases between. Germline CDR1 SGHAT, CDR2 FQDESV (reference sequence). The CDR3 has 16 residues. CDR3 in DNA: TGTGCCAGCAGCTTAACACCGACTACTAGCACAGATACGCAGTATTTT. Protein: CASSLTPTTSTDTQYF.

This clonotype was seen a handful of times. The chain combines TRBV28 with TRBJ1-1; D ambiguous. The CDR3 has 14 amino acids. In germline, CDR1 is MDHEN, CDR2 SYDVKM. Trimming took 6 bases from V and 7 from J, leaving 18 bases between them. CDR3 residues: CASSPRSGLLEAFF. CDR3 nucleotide sequence: TGTGCCAGCAGCCCCCGATCCGGCCTACTTGAAGCTTTCTTT.

Note on this clonotype: This may be a read error: a much more frequent sequence differs by one nucleotide. The CDR3 protein is CSVESRGASPQYF. CDR3 in DNA: TGCAGCGTTGAATCCCGGGGTGCTTCACCCCAGTACTTC. The chain employs TRBV29-1 and TRBJ2-7, with a possible D match to TRBD2 (5 bases). This CDR3 is built from 13 residues. V lost 2 bases to trimming and J lost 10 bases, with 18 bases between them. Germline CDR1 SQVTM, CDR2 ANQGSEA.

The chain links TRBV30 to TRBJ1-1; possibly TRBD1 for D (6 bases). Germline CDR1 GTSNPN, CDR2 SVGIG (reference sequence). CDR3 length equals 18 residues. The germline V and J ends were trimmed by 0 bases and 4 bases, with 24 bases remaining between them. CDR3 residues: CAWSVLGTPGRRGTEAFF. CDR3 sequence (DNA): TGTGCCTGGAGTGTACTAGGGACACCCGGGCGGAGGGGCACTGAAGCTTTCTTT.

The V and J genes are TRBV3-1 and TRBJ2-5; 7 positions agree with TRBD2. The CDR3 totals 15 residues. Trimming took 5 bases from V and 5 from J; bases not matched to a gene: 11. CDR1 is LGHDT, CDR2 YNNKEL, per germline (reference sequence). For the CDR3, the DNA is TGTGCCAGCAGCTCGCGGGAGCGGATCCAGGAGACCCAGTACTTC. Translating gives CASSSRERIQETQYF.

This chain connects TRBV5-6 to TRBJ2-2; 8 positions match TRBD1. Germline V gene lookup returns CDR1 SGHDT and CDR2 YYEEEE. V shed 5 bases, J shed 7 bases, and the junction held 7 bases outside the gene matches. CDR3 length: 14 residues. DNA of the CDR3: TGTGCCAGCAGAGGGACAGGTCTCGGCGGGGAGCTGTTTTTT. Its protein is CASRGTGLGGELFF.